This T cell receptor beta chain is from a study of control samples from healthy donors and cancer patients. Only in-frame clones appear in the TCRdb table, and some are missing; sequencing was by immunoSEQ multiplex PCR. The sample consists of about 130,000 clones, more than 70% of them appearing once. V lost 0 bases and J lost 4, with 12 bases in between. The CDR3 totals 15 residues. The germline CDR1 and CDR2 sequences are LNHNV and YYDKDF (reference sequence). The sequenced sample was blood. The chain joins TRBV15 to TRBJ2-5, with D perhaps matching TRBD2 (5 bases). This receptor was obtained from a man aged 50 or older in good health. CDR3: CATSRDRPGRETQYF. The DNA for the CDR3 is TGTGCCACCAGCAGAGATCGGCCGGGGAGAGAGACCCAGTACTTC. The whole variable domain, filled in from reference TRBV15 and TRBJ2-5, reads DAMVIQNPRYQVTQFGKPVTLSCSQTLNHNVMYWYQQKSSQAPKLLFHYYDKDFNNEADTPDNFQSRRPNTSFCFLDIRSPGLGDTAMYLCATSRDRPGRETQYFGPGTRLLVL.